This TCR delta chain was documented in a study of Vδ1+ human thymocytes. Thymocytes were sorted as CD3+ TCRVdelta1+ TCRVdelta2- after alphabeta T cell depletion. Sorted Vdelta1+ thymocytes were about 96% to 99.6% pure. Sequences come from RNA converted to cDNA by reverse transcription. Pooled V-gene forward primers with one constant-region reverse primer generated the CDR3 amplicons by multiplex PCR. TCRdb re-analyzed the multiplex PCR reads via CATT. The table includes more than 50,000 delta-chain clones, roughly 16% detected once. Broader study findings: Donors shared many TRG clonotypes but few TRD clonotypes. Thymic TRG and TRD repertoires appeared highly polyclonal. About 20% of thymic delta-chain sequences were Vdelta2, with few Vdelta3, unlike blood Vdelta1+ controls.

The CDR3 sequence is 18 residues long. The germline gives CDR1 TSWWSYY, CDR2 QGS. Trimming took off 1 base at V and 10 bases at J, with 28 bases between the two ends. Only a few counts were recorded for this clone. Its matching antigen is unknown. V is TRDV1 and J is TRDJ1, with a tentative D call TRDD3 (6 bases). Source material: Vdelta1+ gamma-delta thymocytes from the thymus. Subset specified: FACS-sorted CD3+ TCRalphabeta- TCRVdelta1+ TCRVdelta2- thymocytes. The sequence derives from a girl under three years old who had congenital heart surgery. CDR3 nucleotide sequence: TGTGCTCTTGGGGAACGCACGTGGACTGGGAATCCACCCGTGAGACTCATCTTT. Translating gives CALGERTWTGNPPVRLIF.